Below are 20 T cell receptor beta chains sequenced from a single sample in a study of control samples from healthy donors and cancer patients. Libraries were prepared by immunoSEQ multiplex PCR; TCRdb keeps only in-frame clonotypes and omits some of them. The sample contains fewer than 200,000 clones, approximately 90% of which appear only once. Sequencing was carried out using blood. The source is a man aged 30 to 39 in good health.

This clone was recorded once. CDR3 residues: CASSVGGLAGALDTQYF. DNA for the CDR3: TGTGCCAGCAGCGTAGGAGGACTAGCGGGAGCATTGGATACGCAGTATTTT. V gene TRBV9 combines with J gene TRBJ2-3, with 13 bases aligning to TRBD2. Trimming removed 0 bases from V and 6 bases from J; junction bases left unmatched: 7. Germline V CDR1 and CDR2: SGDLS, YYNGEE. The CDR3 is made up of 17 amino acids.

The chain has TRBV2 and TRBJ2-1, with 11 bases fitting TRBD2. Per germline, CDR1 SNHLY and CDR2 FYNNEI. The junction had 14 bases not matched to a gene; V was cut back by 6 bases and J by 10 bases. The CDR3 contains 16 residues. The CDR3 bases are TGTGCCAGCAGGGGGGGAAAGACTAGCGGGGTGAAGGAGCAGTTCTTC. This translates into CASRGGKTSGVKEQFF.

Concerning this clone itself: Within the sample, other DNA sequences also encode this same CDR3. The chain carries TRBV3-1 (or the pseudogene TRBV3-2) and TRBJ1-5, with D uncertain. The CDR3 contains 13 residues. Trimming removed 3 bases at V and 2 bases at J, with 5 bases between. Germline values: CDR1 LGHDT, CDR2 YNNKEL (reference sequence). The CDR3 spells CASSQKGNQPQHF. The CDR3 DNA follows: TGTGCCAGCAGCCAGAAGGGCAATCAGCCCCAGCATTTT.

A single count supports this clone. This chain links TRBV28 with TRBJ2-1; 7 nucleotides agree with TRBD2. The germline CDR1 and CDR2 sequences are MDHEN and SYDVKM. CDR3 length: 14 residues. The V and J ends lost 2 bases and 7 bases, in that order; junction bases with no gene match: 5. The CDR3 sequence is CASSLIAGLNEQFF. The CDR3 nucleotides read TGTGCCAGCAGTTTAATAGCGGGCCTTAATGAGCAGTTCTTC. The full variable domain, with the rest looked up from reference TRBV28 and TRBJ2-1, is DVKVTQSSRYLVKRTGEKVFLECVQDMDHENMFWYRQDPGLGLRLIYFSYDVKMKEKGDIPEGYSVSREKKERFSLILESASTNQTSMYLCASSLIAGLNEQFFGPGTRLTVL.

The chain carries TRBV11-2 and TRBJ2-5; TRBD1 matches at 9 bases. CDR3 length: 15 amino acids. Germline V gene sequence: CDR1 SGHAT, CDR2 FQNNGV. J lost 3 bases, V lost 5 bases, and 7 bases had no gene match. CDR3 nucleotide sequence: TGTGCCAGCAGCCAAGGGGGGACAGGGAAAGAGACCCAGTACTTC. Its protein is CASSQGGTGKETQYF.

This chain links TRBV5-1 with TRBJ1-1, with no clear D. The V gene's germline CDR1 is SGHRS and CDR2 YFSETQ. The CDR3 totals 15 residues. Trimming took off 4 bases at V and 1 base at J, with 14 bases between the two ends. The CDR3 nucleotides read TGCGCCAGCAGCCCGACCGGGCCCAAGAACACTGAAGCTTTCTTT. It is translated as CASSPTGPKNTEAFF.

This sequence joins TRBV9 and TRBJ1-4; 9 nucleotides agree with TRBD1. The germline gives CDR1 SGDLS, CDR2 YYNGEE. This CDR3 is built from 15 residues. V was clipped by 0 bases and J by 8 bases; unmatched bases: 5. CDR3 nucleotides: TGTGCCAGCAGCGTAGAAGGGACAGGGAGAGAAAAACTGTTTTTT. Encoded protein: CASSVEGTGREKLFF.

The chain couples TRBV24-1 to TRBJ1-5; 11 bases map to TRBD1. The germline V gene has CDR1 KGHDR and CDR2 SFDVKD. The CDR3 totals 15 residues. V shed 3 bases, J shed 5 bases, and the junction held 2 bases outside the gene matches. Here the CDR3 DNA reads TGTGCCACCAGTGATGGGGACAGGGGGGATCAGCCCCAGCATTTT. Its protein product is CATSDGDRGDQPQHF.

The chain couples TRBV5-4 to TRBJ1-1; D remains unclear. This CDR3 has 13 residues. CDR1 is SGHNT and CDR2 is YYREEE in the germline V gene (reference sequence). V was pared by 4 bases and J by 8 bases, with 15 bases between. The CDR3 loop reads CASSLPQRAEAFF. Written as DNA, the CDR3 is TGTGCCAGCAGCCTACCCCAGAGGGCCGAAGCTTTCTTT.

This rearrangement joins TRBV4-3 to TRBJ2-7; 11 nucleotides align to TRBD2. The junction had 16 bases not matched to a gene; V was cut back by 0 bases and J by 6 bases. The CDR3 totals 19 residues. Germline V CDR1 and CDR2: LGHNA, YSLEER. The CDR3: CASSQDVHPGLAVSPEQYF. CDR3 nucleotides: TGCGCCAGCAGCCAAGATGTACATCCGGGACTAGCGGTTTCACCCGAGCAGTACTTC.

The chain links TRBV24-1 to TRBJ2-3, with TRBD1 matching 9 bases. The germline V gene encodes CDR1 KGHDR and CDR2 SFDVKD. With 4 bases clipped from V and 1 base from J, the junction kept 8 bases outside the gene matches. The CDR3 spans 17 residues. The chain's CDR3 is CATSDRKQGARTDTQYF. For the CDR3, the DNA is TGTGCCACCAGTGACCGGAAACAGGGGGCGCGCACAGATACGCAGTATTTT.

This rearrangement joins TRBV12-3 or TRBV12-4 to TRBJ2-5; D is undetermined. V was shortened by 8 bases and J by 2 bases, with 12 bases between the two germline ends. The CDR3 runs to 13 residues. The CDR3 is CASSPGWQETQYF. The CDR3 nucleotides are TGTGCCAGCTCCCCGGGCTGGCAAGAGACCCAGTACTTC.

For the CDR3, the DNA is TGTGCCAGTAGTATTGGTGTGGGGGGACAATCAGCCCAGCATTTT. Translated, it gives CASSIGVGGQSAQHF. The chain employs TRBV19 and TRBJ1-5, with D tentatively TRBD1 (6 bases). Germline V CDR1 and CDR2: LNHDA, SQIVND (reference sequence). This CDR3 region has 15 residues. V gave up 3 bases and J gave up 11 bases, with 20 bases separating them.

This chain connects TRBV18 to TRBJ2-2; TRBD1 agrees at 9 bases. The length of the CDR3 is 16 residues. V shed 2 bases, J shed 4 bases, and the junction held 5 bases outside the gene matches. Germline V CDR1 and CDR2: KGHSH, LQKENI. Written as DNA, the CDR3 is TGTGCCAGCTCACCAAAGGGACAGGGACCCACCGGGGAGCTGTTTTTT. The encoded protein is CASSPKGQGPTGELFF.

The chain couples TRBV7-9 to TRBJ2-7, with 8 positions matching TRBD1. CDR3 length equals 15 residues. Germline-derived CDR1 and CDR2 are SEHNR and FQNEAQ (reference sequence). J gave up 4 bases and V 2 bases, and 7 bases lay outside the gene matches. The CDR3: CASSLIGQGVYEQYF. CDR3 nucleotides: TGTGCCAGCAGCTTAATCGGACAGGGCGTTTACGAGCAGTACTTC.

V gene TRBV5-4 combines with J gene TRBJ2-5; 8 bases line up with TRBD2. Germline V gene data show CDR1 as SGHNT and CDR2 as YYREEE (reference sequence). CDR3 size: 15 residues. Unmatched junction bases numbered 9, after V lost 6 bases and J lost 2 bases. CDR3 in amino acids: CASNPYGLAQETQYF. In nucleotides, the CDR3 is TGTGCCAGCAACCCTTATGGACTAGCTCAAGAGACCCAGTACTTC.

The chain has TRBV6-5 and TRBJ2-7; D gene unclear. V was pared by 7 bases and J by 0 bases, with 7 bases between. The germline V gene has CDR1 MNHEY and CDR2 SVGAGI. The CDR3 is 12 residues long. CDR3 in amino acids: CASKDRSYEQYF. CDR3 DNA: TGTGCCAGCAAAGATCGCTCCTACGAGCAGTACTTC.

The chain employs TRBV2 and TRBJ2-7, with D perhaps TRBD2 (7 bases). The CDR3 has 15 residues. The V and J ends lost 0 bases and 7 bases respectively, with 16 bases between them. The germline gives CDR1 SNHLY, CDR2 FYNNEI. CDR3 bases: TGTGCCAGCAGTGAAGCGCCGGGCAGGGGAGGGGAGCAGTACTTC. Translating gives CASSEAPGRGGEQYF. The full variable domain, completed using reference TRBV2 and TRBJ2-7, is EPEVTQTPSHQVTQMGQEVILRCVPISNHLYFYWYRQILGQKVEFLVSFYNNEISEKSEIFDDQFSVERPDGSNFTLKIRSTKLEDSAMYFCASSEAPGRGGEQYFGPGTRLTVT.

The chain links TRBV7-9 to TRBJ1-2; D may be TRBD1 (5 bases). CDR3 length: 15 amino acids. V lost 3 bases and J lost 8, with 19 bases in between. Germline V gives CDR1 SEHNR, CDR2 FQNEAQ (reference sequence). As DNA, the CDR3 is TGTGCCAGCAGCTTCCCCCTGACAGTATCGGACGGCTACACCTTC. As protein: CASSFPLTVSDGYTF.

This clone appeared a few times. Other DNA sequences in the sample encode the same CDR3. The V gene is TRBV9, the J gene TRBJ1-1; TRBD1 matches at 7 bases. V lost 5 bases and J lost 0; bases outside the gene matches: 4. Germline V gives CDR1 SGDLS, CDR2 YYNGEE. This CDR3 spans 14 amino acids. CDR3 nucleotides: TGTGCCAGCAGTAGACAGGGATTGAACACTGAAGCTTTCTTT. Protein sequence: CASSRQGLNTEAFF.